Shown below are 11 T cell receptor beta chains from a single sample sequenced in a study of early T cells in non-severe SARS-CoV-2 infection. In TCRdb, the 5' RACE reads were re-called with MiXCR into one record per CDR3 protein. The sample comprises approximately 69,000 distinct CDR3 sequences, 11% of which are singletons, and 5% to 7% rests with the top ten. This sample comprised whole blood, obtained at baseline. These receptors were taken from an adult who was a healthcare worker with PCR-confirmed SARS-CoV-2 infection or an uninfected control (not recorded which).

This clonotype was counted between two and nine times. The chain joins TRBV21-1 to TRBJ1-1; TRBD1, the table's D call, lacks a check against the DNA. TRBV21-1 is a pseudogene segment. The CDR3 runs to 12 residues. This CDR3 is CASGQGNTEAFF. CDR3 bases: TGTGCCAGCGGTCAGGGTAACACTGAAGCTTTCTTT.

This clonotype turned up a few times. The gene calls are TRBV29-1 and TRBJ2-1, with a weak D call TRBD2 (6 bases). CDR1 and CDR2 from the germline V gene are SQVTM and ANQGSEA. V was clipped by 3 bases and J by 5 bases, with 11 bases between them. The CDR3 extends over 13 amino acids. The CDR3 here is CSVDAGLDNEQFF. In DNA form, the CDR3 reads TGCAGCGTTGATGCGGGGTTGGACAATGAGCAGTTCTTC.

This clonotype occurred many times. The chain has TRBV9 and TRBJ2-7; D uncertain. V lost 0 bases to trimming and J lost 2 bases, with 12 bases between them. The CDR3 is made up of 15 amino acids. Germline V gives CDR1 SGDLS, CDR2 YYNGEE. The CDR3 region is CASSVAGRPAYEQYF. The CDR3 DNA reads TGTGCCAGCAGCGTAGCCGGCAGGCCCGCCTACGAGCAGTACTTC.

The count of this clonotype is one. The chain employs TRBV5-1 and TRBJ2-1; tentative D call: TRBD2 (5 bases). This CDR3 region has 15 residues. V shed 4 bases and J shed 4 bases, with 15 bases lying between them. Germline assignment: CDR1 SGHRS and CDR2 YFSETQ. CDR3 protein: CASSPRLREYNEQFF. In nucleotides, the CDR3 is TGCGCCAGCAGCCCAAGACTAAGGGAATACAATGAGCAGTTCTTC.

This clonotype was found many times. The rearrangement uses TRBV19 and TRBJ2-1; 8 bases agree with TRBD1. CDR1 is LNHDA, CDR2 SQIVND, per germline (reference sequence). This CDR3 spans 13 amino acids. V dropped 8 bases and J dropped 8; count of bases not matched to a gene: 8. CDR3: CASGRDRWDEQFF. The CDR3 nucleotides read TGTGCCAGTGGACGGGACAGGTGGGATGAGCAGTTCTTC. The variable domain in full, with the rest retrieved from reference TRBV19 and TRBJ2-1, is DGGITQSPKYLFRKEGQNVTLSCEQNLNHDAMYWYRQDPGQGLRLIYYSQIVNDFQKGDIAEGYSVSREKKESFPLTVTSAQKNPTAFYLCASGRDRWDEQFFGPGTRLTVL.

This clonotype showed up many times. The V and J genes are TRBV13 and TRBJ2-7, with D perhaps matching TRBD1 (6 bases). Trimming shortened V by 2 bases and J by 5 bases, and 16 bases separated the two germline ends. The CDR3 length is 15 residues. Germline lookup yields CDR1 PRHDT and CDR2 FYEKMQ (reference sequence). The CDR3 DNA reads TGTGCCAGCAGCTTACTAGGCGCAGGGGTCCACGAGCAGTACTTC. Protein: CASSLLGAGVHEQYF.

In its sample, this clonotype was seen a few times. Here the CDR3 DNA reads TGTGCCAGTAGTTCTATCTCTGGGGCCAACGTCCTGACTTTC. As protein: CASSSISGANVLTF. J is TRBJ2-6 and V is TRBV19; no reliable D call. The CDR3 loop spans 14 amino acids. Per germline, CDR1 LNHDA and CDR2 SQIVND (reference sequence). The ends were cut back, 5 bases at V and 0 bases at J, with 5 bases in the middle.

This clonotype has just a few counts. The V call is TRBV29-1, the J call TRBJ1-1; no definite D call. CDR1 is SQVTM and CDR2 is ANQGSEA in the germline V gene. V gave up 4 bases and J gave up 0 bases, with 6 bases separating them. This CDR3 is 12 amino acids long. CDR3 bases: TGCAGCGTTGGGAACATGAACACTGAAGCTTTCTTT. It is translated as CSVGNMNTEAFF.

The chain carries TRBV13 and TRBJ1-2; possibly TRBD1 for D (6 bases). The CDR3 runs 13 residues. Trimming left V 5 bases short and J 4 bases short, with 11 bases between. The germline CDR1 and CDR2 sequences are PRHDT and FYEKMQ (reference sequence). The CDR3 loop reads CASSQDRRYGYTF. Written as DNA, the CDR3 is TGTGCCAGCAGCCAGGACAGACGCTATGGCTACACCTTC.

The CDR3 is CSASDRGLNTEAFF. Written as DNA, the CDR3 is TGCAGTGCTTCGGACAGGGGGCTGAACACTGAAGCTTTCTTT. The chain links TRBV20-1 to TRBJ1-1; 11 positions match TRBD1. Trimming removed 5 bases from V and 0 bases from J; junction bases left unmatched: 2. CDR3 size: 14 residues. The V gene's germline CDR1 is DFQATT and CDR2 SNEGSKA (reference sequence).

The chain couples TRBV23-1 to TRBJ2-3; TRBD1 might be the D (8 bases). TRBV23-1 is an ORF, with its function uncertain. This CDR3 has 17 residues. V was cut by 6 bases and J by 1 base, with 20 bases left in between. In DNA form, the CDR3 reads TGCGCCAGCAGGCAGGGGGCGGGGGAAGAACGCACAGATACGCAGTATTTT. This codes for CASRQGAGEERTDTQYF.